The clone carrying this TCR beta chain showed up just a few times. As to treatment: oral pan-JAK inhibitor, 5-10 mg twice daily. Researchers gathered lesional scalp punch biopsies and peripheral blood from patients with alopecia areata. A FACSAria was used to sort CD4+ and CD8+ T cells. These cells came from PBMCs. This record belongs to a study of CD8+ T cells in alopecia areata. Study context: Affected scalp percentage determined the severity score of treated patients.

cDNA serving as the sequencing template came from extracted, reverse transcribed RNA. Sequencing was performed with immunoSEQ multiplex PCR; in TCRdb, only in-frame clones are kept and a portion is missing. The sample yields over 150,000 clones, roughly three fifths seen once. The ends lost 7 bases at V and 5 bases at J; junction bases unmatched: 5. Germline V CDR1 and CDR2: SQVTM, ANQGSEA. CDR3 length equals 12 residues. The V call is TRBV29-1, the J call TRBJ1-2; 9 bases map to TRBD1. Material: CD4+ T cells sorted from blood, obtained at week 4, from a patient treated with tofacitinib. The sequence came from a human donor with alopecia areata. The CDR3 loop reads CSALGQGYGYTF. DNA of the CDR3: TGCAGCGCCTTGGGACAGGGATATGGCTACACCTTC.